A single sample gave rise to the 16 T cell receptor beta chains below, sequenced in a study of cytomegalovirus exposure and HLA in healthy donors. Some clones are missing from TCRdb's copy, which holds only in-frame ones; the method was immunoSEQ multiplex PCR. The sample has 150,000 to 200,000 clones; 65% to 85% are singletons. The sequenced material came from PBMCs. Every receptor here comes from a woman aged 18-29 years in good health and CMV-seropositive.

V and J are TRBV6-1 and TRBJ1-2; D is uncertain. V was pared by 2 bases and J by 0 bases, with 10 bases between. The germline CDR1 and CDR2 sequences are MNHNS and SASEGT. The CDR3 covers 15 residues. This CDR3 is CASSEKSLANYGYTF. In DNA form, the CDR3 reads TGTGCCAGCAGTGAAAAAAGCCTAGCTAACTATGGCTACACCTTC.

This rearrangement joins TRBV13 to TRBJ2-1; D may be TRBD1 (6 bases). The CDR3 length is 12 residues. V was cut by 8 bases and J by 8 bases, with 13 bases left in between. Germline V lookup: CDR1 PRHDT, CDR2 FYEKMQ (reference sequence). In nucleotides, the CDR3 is TGTGCCAGCGCATCAGGGGCCGATGAGCAGTTCTTC. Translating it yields CASASGADEQFF.

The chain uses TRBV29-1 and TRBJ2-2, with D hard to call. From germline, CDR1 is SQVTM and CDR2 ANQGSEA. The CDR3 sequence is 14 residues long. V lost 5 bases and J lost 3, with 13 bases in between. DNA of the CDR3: TGCAGCGTTACCTTTGGCCTAGACACCGGGGAGCTGTTTTTT. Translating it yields CSVTFGLDTGELFF.

In DNA, the CDR3 is TGTGCCAGCAGTTTGGGGGGGTCACCCACAGATACGCAGTATTTT. It translates to CASSLGGSPTDTQYF. V and J are TRBV27 and TRBJ2-3; 7 bases line up with TRBD2. Germline trimming cut 3 bases from V and 2 bases from J; bases unmatched to any gene: 5. CDR3 length: 15 residues. The germline gives CDR1 MNHEY, CDR2 SMNVEV (reference sequence).

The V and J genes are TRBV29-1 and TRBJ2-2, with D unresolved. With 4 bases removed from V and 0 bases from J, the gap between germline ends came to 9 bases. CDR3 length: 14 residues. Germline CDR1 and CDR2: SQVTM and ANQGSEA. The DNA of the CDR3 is TGCAGCGTTGGTGTCAGAACGAACACCGGGGAGCTGTTTTTT. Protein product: CSVGVRTNTGELFF.

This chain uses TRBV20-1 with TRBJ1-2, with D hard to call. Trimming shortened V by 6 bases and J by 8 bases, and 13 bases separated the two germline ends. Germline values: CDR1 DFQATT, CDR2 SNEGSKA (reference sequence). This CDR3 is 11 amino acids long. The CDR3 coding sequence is TGCAGTGCCGAATTTCGAGGAGGCTACACCTTC. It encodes CSAEFRGGYTF.

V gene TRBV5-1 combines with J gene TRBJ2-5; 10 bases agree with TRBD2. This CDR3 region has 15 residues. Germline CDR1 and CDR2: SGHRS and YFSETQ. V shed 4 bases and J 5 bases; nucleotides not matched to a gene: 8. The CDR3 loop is CASSAGLAATETQYF. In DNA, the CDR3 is TGCGCCAGCAGCGCTGGACTAGCGGCCACGGAGACCCAGTACTTC.

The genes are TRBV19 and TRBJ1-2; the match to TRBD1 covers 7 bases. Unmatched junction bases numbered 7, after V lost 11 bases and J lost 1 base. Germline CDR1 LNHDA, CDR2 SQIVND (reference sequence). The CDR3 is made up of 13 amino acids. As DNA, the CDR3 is TGTGCCCCCAGGGGGGACTGTAACTATGGCTACACCTTC. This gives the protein CAPRGDCNYGYTF.

In DNA, the CDR3 is TGCGCCAGCAGCCAACGACAGGGTGGAACTGAAGCTTTCTTT. This gives the protein CASSQRQGGTEAFF. The V call is TRBV4-1, the J call TRBJ1-1, with 7 bases that match TRBD1. Trimming removed 2 bases from V and 5 bases from J; junction bases left unmatched: 5. The CDR3 totals 14 residues. Per the germline V gene, CDR1 is MGHRA and CDR2 is YSYEKL.

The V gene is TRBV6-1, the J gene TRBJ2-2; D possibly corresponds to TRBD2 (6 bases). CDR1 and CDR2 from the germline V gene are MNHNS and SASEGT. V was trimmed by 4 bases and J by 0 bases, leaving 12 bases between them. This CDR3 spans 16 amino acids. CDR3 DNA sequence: TGTGCCAGCAGTGGGGGGGTCTACGCGAACACCGGGGAGCTGTTTTTT. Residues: CASSGGVYANTGELFF.

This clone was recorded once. CDR3 region: CASSLSRRYRVGYGYTF. As DNA, the CDR3 is TGTGCCAGCAGCTTATCGAGGAGATACAGGGTTGGCTATGGCTACACCTTC. The chain employs TRBV11-2 and TRBJ1-2, with D maybe TRBD1 (6 bases). Germline assignment: CDR1 SGHAT and CDR2 FQNNGV. This CDR3 has 17 amino acids. The V end was cut by 2 bases, the J end by 4 bases, with 20 bases between.

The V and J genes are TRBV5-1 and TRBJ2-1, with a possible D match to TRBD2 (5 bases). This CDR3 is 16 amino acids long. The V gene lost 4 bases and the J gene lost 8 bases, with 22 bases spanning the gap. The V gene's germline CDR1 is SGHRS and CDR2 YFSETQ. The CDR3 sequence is CASSPPLTRGLDEQFF. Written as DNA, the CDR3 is TGCGCCAGCAGCCCACCACTCACACGAGGGTTGGATGAGCAGTTCTTC. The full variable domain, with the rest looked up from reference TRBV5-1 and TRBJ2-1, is KAGVTQTPRYLIKTRGQQVTLSCSPISGHRSVSWYQQTPGQGLQFLFEYFSETQRNKGNFPGRFSGRQFSNSRSEMNVSTLELGDSALYLCASSPPLTRGLDEQFFGPGTRLTVL.

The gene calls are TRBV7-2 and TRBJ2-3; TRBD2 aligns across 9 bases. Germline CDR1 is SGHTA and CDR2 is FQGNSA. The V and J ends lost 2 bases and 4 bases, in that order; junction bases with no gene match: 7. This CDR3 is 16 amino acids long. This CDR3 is CASSLLRASGADTQYF. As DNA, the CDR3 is TGTGCCAGCAGCTTATTAAGGGCTAGCGGGGCAGATACGCAGTATTTT.

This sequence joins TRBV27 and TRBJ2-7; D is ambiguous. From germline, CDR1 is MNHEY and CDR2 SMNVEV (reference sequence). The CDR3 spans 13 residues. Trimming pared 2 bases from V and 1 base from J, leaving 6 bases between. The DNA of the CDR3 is TGTGCCAGCAGTTTAGGCGGTTCCTACGAGCAGTACTTC. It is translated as CASSLGGSYEQYF.

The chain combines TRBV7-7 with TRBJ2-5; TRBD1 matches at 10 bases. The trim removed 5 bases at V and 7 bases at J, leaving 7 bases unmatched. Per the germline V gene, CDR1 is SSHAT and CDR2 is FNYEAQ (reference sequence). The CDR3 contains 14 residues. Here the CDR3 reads CASSTGTGDRTQYF. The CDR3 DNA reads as TGTGCCAGCAGCACCGGGACAGGGGATAGGACCCAGTACTTC.

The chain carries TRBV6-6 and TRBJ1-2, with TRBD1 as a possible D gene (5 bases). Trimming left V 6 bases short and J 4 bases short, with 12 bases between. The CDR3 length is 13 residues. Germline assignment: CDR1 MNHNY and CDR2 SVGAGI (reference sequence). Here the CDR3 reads CASRPGEGYGYTF. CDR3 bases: TGTGCCAGCAGACCGGGGGAGGGCTATGGCTACACCTTC.